The 5 T cell receptor beta chains presented below share a single source sample, sequenced in a study of CD8 T cells in ankylosing spondylitis (dated by TCRdb to the late 2010s). Library construction relied on 5' RACE. Sequencing was performed on an Illumina HiSeq 2500. Clones were called with MiXCR by TCRdb after fastp trimmed the public reads at Q25, and only in-frame beta chains were retained. CDR3 protein duplicates are merged, each entry listing the most common genes and DNA. For this sample there are approximately 200,000 distinct CDR3 sequences; 9.5% to 15% appear just once. Approximately 15% of the sample goes to the ten largest clones. Sequences were obtained from blood, either unsorted or a sorted T cell fraction (not recorded which). The receptors derive from a male donor with ankylosing spondylitis or in good health (not recorded which).

This clonotype was counted only a few times. V usage is TRBV13 and J usage is TRBJ2-7, with 9 bases that match TRBD2. The CDR3 runs 15 residues. Germline V gene lookup returns CDR1 PRHDT and CDR2 FYEKMQ (reference sequence). J lost 2 bases, V lost 4 bases, and 6 bases had no gene match. CDR3 sequence: CASSSTTSGPYEQYF. DNA of the CDR3: TGTGCCAGCAGCTCCACGACTAGCGGCCCCTACGAGCAGTACTTC.

This clonotype was detected a few times. V gene TRBV3-1 combines with J gene TRBJ2-3, with TRBD2 identical over 8 bases. CDR1 LGHDT and CDR2 YNNKEL come from the germline V gene (reference sequence). V gave up 0 bases and J gave up 4 bases; unmatched junction bases: 9. CDR3 length: 17 residues. CDR3 sequence (DNA): TGTGCCAGCAGCCAAGATGTGTCGGGAGGGCCCCCAGATACGCAGTATTTT. This translates into CASSQDVSGGPPDTQYF.

The chain uses TRBV19 and TRBJ2-7; weak D call: TRBD1 (5 bases). Germline CDR1 is LNHDA and CDR2 is SQIVND (reference sequence). The CDR3 is made up of 13 amino acids. The V end lost 6 bases, the J end lost 1 base, and 10 bases lay between the germline ends. CDR3 coding DNA: TGTGCCAGTAGCACACAGGTTTCCTACGAGCAGTACTTC. Amino acids: CASSTQVSYEQYF.

There are a few counts of this clonotype. The genes are TRBV4-1 and TRBJ2-3; no reliable D call. The CDR3 loop spans 18 amino acids. The V end lost 4 bases, the J end lost 2 bases, and 22 bases lay between the germline ends. Per the germline V gene, CDR1 is MGHRA and CDR2 is YSYEKL. This CDR3 reads CASSPGGLAEEPTDTQYF. The CDR3 coding sequence is TGCGCCAGCAGCCCCGGCGGATTAGCCGAAGAGCCCACAGATACGCAGTATTTT.

The sample holds many counts of this clonotype. The chain employs TRBV12-3 or TRBV12-4 and TRBJ1-2; perhaps TRBD1 as D (5 bases). The CDR3 contains 11 residues. In nucleotides, the CDR3 is TGTGCAGGGGACGGGCCTGGCGGCTACACCTTC. It specifies CAGDGPGGYTF.